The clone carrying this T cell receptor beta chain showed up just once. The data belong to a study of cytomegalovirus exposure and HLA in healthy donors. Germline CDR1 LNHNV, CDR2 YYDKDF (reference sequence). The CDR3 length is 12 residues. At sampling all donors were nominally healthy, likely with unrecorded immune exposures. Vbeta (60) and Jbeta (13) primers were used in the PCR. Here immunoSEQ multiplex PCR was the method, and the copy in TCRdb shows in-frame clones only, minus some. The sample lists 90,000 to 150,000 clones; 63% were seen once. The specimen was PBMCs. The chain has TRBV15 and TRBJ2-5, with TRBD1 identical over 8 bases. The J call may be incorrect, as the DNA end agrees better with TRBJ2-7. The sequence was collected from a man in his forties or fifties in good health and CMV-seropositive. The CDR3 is CAVGQGSYEQYF. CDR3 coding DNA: TGTGCCGTCGGACAGGGCTCCTACGAGCAGTACTTC.